A single sample gave rise to the 17 T cell receptor beta chains below, sequenced in a study of shared clonotypes between healthy human individuals. The data were produced by immunoSEQ multiplex PCR, yet TCRdb's version contains in-frame clones alone and is incomplete. The data contain about a million clones, 75% of them singletons. Sample: memory CD4+ T cells sorted from blood. Subset of the sample: CD45RA-negative fraction. All receptors derive from a man between 18 and 29 years old in good health.

This clone was detected once. This sample also contains other DNA sequences that code for the same CDR3. V and J are TRBV28 and TRBJ1-1; 9 bases are a match to TRBD1. The CDR3 totals 14 residues. Trimming removed 5 bases from V and 5 bases from J; junction bases left unmatched: 6. The V gene's germline CDR1 is MDHEN and CDR2 SYDVKM. In DNA, the CDR3 is TGTGCCAGCAGTGGAACAGGGGGCAATACTGAAGCTTTCTTT. This codes for CASSGTGGNTEAFF.

This clone was counted a few times. The rearrangement links TRBV19 to TRBJ1-5; 9 bases are shared with TRBD1. V lost 9 bases, J lost 6 bases, and 9 bases stayed unmatched. Germline lookup yields CDR1 LNHDA and CDR2 SQIVND (reference sequence). This CDR3 has 14 residues. The chain's CDR3 is CASQGTGSSQPQHF. CDR3 bases: TGTGCCAGCCAGGGGACAGGGTCTTCTCAGCCCCAGCATTTT.

This chain links TRBV18 with TRBJ2-7; a possible D gene is TRBD1 (6 bases). V was clipped by 0 bases and J by 6 bases, with 6 bases between them. Per the germline V gene, CDR1 is KGHSH and CDR2 is LQKENI. The CDR3 runs 12 residues. The CDR3 region is CASSPPQGEQYF. The CDR3 DNA reads TGTGCCAGCTCACCACCACAGGGCGAGCAGTACTTC.

J is TRBJ2-5 and V is TRBV11-2; D is undetermined. This CDR3 spans 14 amino acids. The ends were cut back, 1 base at V and 5 bases at J, with 11 bases in the middle. Germline V CDR1 and CDR2: SGHAT, FQNNGV. CDR3 protein: CASSLGLPLETQYF. As DNA, the CDR3 is TGTGCCAGCAGCTTAGGGCTACCCCTGGAGACCCAGTACTTC.

The chain combines TRBV10-1 with TRBJ1-1; no firm D call. Germline CDR1 reads WNHNN; CDR2 reads SYGVQD (reference sequence). CDR3 length: 13 amino acids. V lost 5 bases and J lost 12, with 19 bases in between. CDR3 bases: TGCGCCAGCAGTAGAAATGACCTCTTTGGAACTTTCTTT. Translating it yields CASSRNDLFGTFF.

V and J are TRBV7-9 and TRBJ1-2; no clear D. The germline V and J ends were trimmed by 5 bases and 8 bases, with 15 bases remaining between them. The CDR3 extends over 13 amino acids. CDR1 is SEHNR, CDR2 FQNEAQ, per germline (reference sequence). The CDR3 region is CASSVDIMLGYTF. In DNA form, the CDR3 reads TGTGCCAGCAGCGTAGACATAATGCTGGGCTACACCTTC. Drawing the rest from reference TRBV7-9 and TRBJ1-2, the complete variable domain is DTGVSQNPRHKITKRGQNVTFRCDPISEHNRLYWYRQTLGQGPEFLTYFQNEAQLEKSRLLSDRFSAERPKGSFSTLEIQRTEQGDSAMYLCASSVDIMLGYTFGSGTRLTVV.

This sequence joins TRBV5-8 and TRBJ2-1; D tentatively reads TRBD1 or TRBD2 (5 bases each). CDR1 is SGHTS, CDR2 YDEGEE, per germline. V lost 4 bases and J 7 bases, leaving 18 bases between the germline ends. CDR3 length: 15 residues. The CDR3 is CASSTRDPRGNEQFF. The CDR3 DNA reads TGTGCCAGCAGCACCCGGGACCCCCGAGGGAATGAGCAGTTCTTC.

The rearrangement uses TRBV2 and TRBJ2-1; D gene unclear. Germline V CDR1 and CDR2: SNHLY, FYNNEI. The CDR3 is 12 amino acids. V lost 8 bases and J lost 5, with 10 bases in between. CDR3 amino acids: CASRPDNNEQFF. The CDR3 DNA reads as TGTGCCAGCCGGCCAGATAACAATGAGCAGTTCTTC.

This clone was seen only a few times. This chain connects TRBV27 to TRBJ1-1; possibly TRBD1 for D (5 bases). From germline, CDR1 is MNHEY and CDR2 SMNVEV (reference sequence). CDR3 length: 13 residues. The ends were cut back, 1 base at V and 7 bases at J, with 10 bases in the middle. CDR3 nucleotide sequence: TGTGCCAGCAGTTTATGGAGGGGAGGTGAAGCTTTCTTT. Its translation: CASSLWRGGEAFF.

This clone has a handful of counts. J is TRBJ1-4 and V is TRBV5-1, with a possible D match to TRBD1 (5 bases). The CDR3 length is 15 residues. The V gene's germline CDR1 is SGHRS and CDR2 YFSETQ. The V and J ends lost 1 base and 3 bases respectively, with 10 bases between them. This chain's CDR3 is CASSLPREPNEKLFF. The CDR3 nucleotides are TGCGCCAGCAGCTTGCCCAGGGAGCCTAATGAAAAACTGTTTTTT.

The gene calls are TRBV27 and TRBJ1-6; D might be TRBD1 (5 bases). Germline assignment: CDR1 MNHEY and CDR2 SMNVEV (reference sequence). Trimming took off 3 bases at V and 7 bases at J, with 10 bases between the two ends. The CDR3 runs 14 residues. CDR3: CASSFRGINSPLHF. The CDR3 coding sequence is TGTGCCAGCAGTTTTAGGGGAATAAATTCACCCCTCCACTTT.

V is TRBV11-2 and J is TRBJ1-1; D is ambiguous. In germline, CDR1 is SGHAT, CDR2 FQNNGV. The CDR3 sequence is 16 residues long. V was cut by 0 bases and J by 0 bases, with 11 bases left in between. CDR3 sequence: CASSLDQGRMNTEAFF. For the CDR3, the DNA is TGTGCCAGCAGCTTAGATCAAGGGCGTATGAACACTGAAGCTTTCTTT. The full variable domain, with the rest looked up from reference TRBV11-2 and TRBJ1-1, is EAGVAQSPRYKIIEKRQSVAFWCNPISGHATLYWYQQILGQGPKLLIQFQNNGVVDDSQLPKDRFSAERLKGVDSTLKIQPAKLEDSAVYLCASSLDQGRMNTEAFFGQGTRLTVV.

CDR3 residues: CASSGGTSGGADTQYF. The DNA for the CDR3 is TGCGCCAGCAGCGGCGGGACTAGCGGGGGGGCGGATACGCAGTATTTT. The V and J genes are TRBV5-1 and TRBJ2-3, with TRBD2 matching 16 bases. The junction had 5 bases not matched to a gene; V was cut back by 4 bases and J by 6 bases. This CDR3 region has 16 residues. The germline V gene has CDR1 SGHRS and CDR2 YFSETQ.

On this clone itself: At one of its ends the junction is not consistent with the germline gene, which may arise from a read error. V usage is TRBV19 and J usage is TRBJ2-6, with 8 bases aligning to TRBD1. CDR1 and CDR2 (germline): LNHDA, SQIVND (reference sequence). The CDR3 is made up of 13 amino acids. This CDR3 is CASSADRANVLTF. The DNA for the CDR3 is TGTGCCAGTAGCGCGGACAGGGCGAACGTCCTGACTTTC.

The sample holds one count of this clone. Additional DNA sequences in this sample encode the identical CDR3. The genes are TRBV7-6 and TRBJ2-2; TRBD1 matches 9 bases. Germline V gene lookup returns CDR1 SGHVS and CDR2 FNYEAQ. The CDR3 is made up of 15 amino acids. The J segment lost 1 base and the V segment lost 5 bases, leaving 2 bases of the junction unmatched. The DNA of the CDR3 is TGTGCCAGCAGCCGGGGACAGGGGAACACCGGGGAGCTGTTTTTT. Its protein product is CASSRGQGNTGELFF.

The sample holds one count of this clone. The chain recombines TRBV29-1 with TRBJ1-3, with TRBD1 identical over 8 bases. The CDR3 spans 15 residues. Germline values: CDR1 SQVTM, CDR2 ANQGSEA. Trimming took 7 bases from V and 0 from J; bases not matched to a gene: 8. The CDR3 region is CSAVGDRSSGNTIYF. The CDR3 bases are TGCAGCGCCGTGGGGGACAGGAGCTCTGGAAACACCATATATTTT.

The J gene is TRBJ1-3, the V gene TRBV6-1; 9 positions agree with TRBD1. The V segment lost 2 bases and the J segment 0 bases; nucleotides outside the gene matches: 5. The length of the CDR3 is 17 residues. Germline-derived CDR1 and CDR2 are MNHNS and SASEGT. CDR3: CASSERTGVYSGNTIYF. The CDR3 DNA is TGTGCCAGCAGTGAAAGGACAGGGGTTTACTCTGGAAACACCATATATTTT.